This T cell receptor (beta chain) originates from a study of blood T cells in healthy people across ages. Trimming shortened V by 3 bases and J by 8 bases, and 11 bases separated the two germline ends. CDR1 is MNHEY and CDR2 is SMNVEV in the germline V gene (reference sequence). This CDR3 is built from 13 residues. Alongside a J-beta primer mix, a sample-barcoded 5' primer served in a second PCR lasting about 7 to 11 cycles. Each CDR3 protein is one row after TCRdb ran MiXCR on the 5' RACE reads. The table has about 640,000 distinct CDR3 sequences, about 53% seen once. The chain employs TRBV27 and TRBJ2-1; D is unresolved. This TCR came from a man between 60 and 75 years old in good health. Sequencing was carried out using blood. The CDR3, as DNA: TGTGCCAGCAGTTTTCGCCCTGTTGATGAGCAGTTCTTC. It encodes CASSFRPVDEQFF.